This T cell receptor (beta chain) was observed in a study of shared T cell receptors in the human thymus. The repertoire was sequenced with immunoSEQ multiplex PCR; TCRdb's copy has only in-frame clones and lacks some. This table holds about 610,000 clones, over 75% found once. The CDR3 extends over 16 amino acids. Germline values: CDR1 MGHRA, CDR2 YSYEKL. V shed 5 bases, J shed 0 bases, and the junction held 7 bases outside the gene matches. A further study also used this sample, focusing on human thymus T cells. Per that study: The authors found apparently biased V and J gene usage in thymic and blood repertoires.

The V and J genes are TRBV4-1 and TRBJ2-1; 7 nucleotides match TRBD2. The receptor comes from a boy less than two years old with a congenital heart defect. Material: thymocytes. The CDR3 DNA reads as TGCGCCAGCAGCACAGCACGGGACTACTCCTACAATGAGCAGTTCTTC. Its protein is CASSTARDYSYNEQFF.